The 14 T cell receptor beta chains below were found in one sample sequenced in a study of shared clonotypes between healthy human individuals. The repertoire was sequenced with immunoSEQ multiplex PCR; TCRdb's copy has only in-frame clones and lacks some. Of a few hundred thousand clones listed, roughly 72% are singletons. The sequencing input was PBMCs. The origin of the receptors is a woman aged 40 to 50 in good health. Some clones in this sample may be carry-over from other donors' samples.

The chain employs TRBV4-3 and TRBJ2-5; D gene ambiguous. The length of the CDR3 is 16 residues. The germline V gene has CDR1 LGHNA and CDR2 YSLEER. Trimming removed 3 bases from V and 5 bases from J, with 19 bases in between. The CDR3 is CASSQTGGVEWETQYF. CDR3 in DNA: TGCGCCAGCAGCCAGACTGGTGGGGTCGAATGGGAGACCCAGTACTTC.

V and J are TRBV7-2 and TRBJ2-7; maybe TRBD2 (6 bases). Germline V lookup: CDR1 SGHTA, CDR2 FQGNSA. V lost 3 bases to trimming and J lost 4 bases, with 10 bases between them. The CDR3 length is 13 residues. The CDR3 nucleotides read TGTGCCAGCAGCTTGTTGGAGGGGTACGAGCAGTACTTC. Translated: CASSLLEGYEQYF.

The V gene is TRBV6-1, the J gene TRBJ2-7; D is unclear. This CDR3 region has 16 residues. Trimming cost V 2 bases and J 2 bases, with 16 bases left between them. The germline gives CDR1 MNHNS, CDR2 SASEGT. The CDR3 here is CASSELWAANPYEQYF. CDR3 coding DNA: TGTGCCAGCAGTGAACTTTGGGCGGCGAACCCCTACGAGCAGTACTTC.

The chain recombines TRBV13 with TRBJ2-7, with D perhaps matching TRBD2 (5 bases). The CDR3 contains 16 residues. Per the germline V gene, CDR1 is PRHDT and CDR2 is FYEKMQ (reference sequence). V lost 4 bases to trimming and J lost 2 bases, with 18 bases between them. CDR3 DNA: TGTGCCAGCAGCTCCGCGGGCCGAGGCGCAGCCTACGAGCAGTACTTC. Its translation: CASSSAGRGAAYEQYF.

V usage is TRBV6-5 and J usage is TRBJ2-2; 10 bases fit TRBD1. This CDR3 spans 14 amino acids. The V gene end was trimmed by 10 bases and the J gene end by 3 bases; junction bases not matched to a gene: 5. Per germline, CDR1 MNHEY and CDR2 SVGAGI. The CDR3 region has the DNA TGTGCCACCCGGGACAGGGGATACACCGGGGAGCTGTTTTTT. It yields the protein CATRDRGYTGELFF.

The rearrangement uses TRBV5-8 and TRBJ2-1; possible D gene TRBD2, 5 bases. Germline V gene data show CDR1 as SGHTS and CDR2 as YDEGEE. V shed 6 bases and J shed 8 bases, with 15 bases lying between them. There are 13 residues in the CDR3. CDR3 residues: CASTASRWDEQFF. Here the CDR3 DNA reads TGTGCCAGCACGGCTAGCAGGTGGGATGAGCAGTTCTTC.

CDR3 residues: CASSPQDRPFF. CDR3 nucleotides: TGTGCCAGCTCACCACAGGATCGACCTTTCTTT. The V call is TRBV18, the J call TRBJ1-1; D uncertain. The CDR3 runs 11 residues. Germline-derived CDR1 and CDR2 are KGHSH and LQKENI. The V and J ends lost 1 base and 12 bases respectively, with 9 bases between them.

The rearrangement uses TRBV6-4 and TRBJ2-1; D not resolved. Germline CDR1 and CDR2: MRHNA and SNTAGT. The V end lost 3 bases, the J end lost 7 bases, and 10 bases lay between the germline ends. The CDR3 is made up of 13 amino acids. CDR3 sequence (DNA): TGTGCCAGCAGTGAAGCCCCTTTGAATGAGCAGTTCTTC. Protein product: CASSEAPLNEQFF.

This clone was recorded once. CDR3 sequence reads: CASSPTGLETQYF. The DNA of the CDR3 is TGTGCCAGCAGCCCGACGGGGCTGGAGACCCAGTACTTC. The rearrangement uses TRBV11-2 and TRBJ2-5, with D possibly being TRBD1 or TRBD2 (5 bases each). Between the trimmed V and J ends, which lost 5 bases and 5 bases, there was a span of 12 bases. Germline CDR1 reads SGHAT; CDR2 reads FQNNGV. This CDR3 has 13 residues.

V is TRBV5-8 and J is TRBJ2-1; 11 positions match TRBD2. The CDR3 runs to 15 residues. From germline, CDR1 is SGHTS and CDR2 YDEGEE. V dropped 6 bases and J dropped 5; count of bases not matched to a gene: 7. The CDR3 DNA is TGTGCCAGCATATACGGGACTAGCGGCGACAATGAGCAGTTCTTC. The encoded protein is CASIYGTSGDNEQFF.

The V call is TRBV10-1, the J call TRBJ1-1; 7 nucleotides line up with TRBD1. This CDR3 is 17 amino acids long. V was clipped by 6 bases and J by 2 bases; unmatched bases: 15. Germline assignment: CDR1 WNHNN and CDR2 SYGVQD (reference sequence). CDR3 DNA sequence: TGCGCCAGCAGGACTAAAGGACAGGCCCACCTAAACACTGAAGCTTTCTTT. This gives the protein CASRTKGQAHLNTEAFF.

The chain links TRBV5-4 to TRBJ1-1, with D unclear. V was pared by 0 bases and J by 6 bases, with 15 bases between. Germline CDR1 reads SGHNT; CDR2 reads YYREEE (reference sequence). CDR3 length equals 15 residues. The CDR3 protein is CASSLARTFSAEAFF. Written as DNA, the CDR3 is TGTGCCAGCAGCTTGGCGAGGACTTTCTCGGCTGAAGCTTTCTTT.

This clone was counted a single time. V is TRBV27 and J is TRBJ1-3; D might be TRBD1 (6 bases). CDR1 and CDR2 from the germline V gene are MNHEY and SMNVEV (reference sequence). The CDR3 has 17 residues. Trimming shortened V by 4 bases and J by 11 bases, and 27 bases separated the two germline ends. The DNA of the CDR3 is TGTGCCAGCAGTTCAGGGGTGGAATCCTCTTGGAAGGGGTCCATATATTTT. It is translated as CASSSGVESSWKGSIYF.

This sequence joins TRBV5-1 and TRBJ2-1, with TRBD2 matching over 7 bases. Germline CDR1 reads SGHRS; CDR2 reads YFSETQ. The CDR3 runs to 15 residues. V trimming: 2 bases; J trimming: 3 bases; junction bases outside the gene matches: 5. The CDR3 protein is CASSLGLDRYNEQFF. Written as DNA, the CDR3 is TGCGCCAGCAGCTTAGGACTAGACCGCTACAATGAGCAGTTCTTC.